The source of this T cell receptor beta chain is a study of shared clonotypes between healthy human individuals. Trimming at V came to 4 bases and at J to 3 bases, leaving 9 bases not matched to a gene. Germline V CDR1 and CDR2: LNHDA, SQIVND (reference sequence). The CDR3 has 16 amino acids. Ten immunoSEQ deep assay plates held the unsorted PBMC DNA. As handled by the study authors: From ImmunoSEQ came sequences covering only the junction and carrying no quality scores, so filtering differed. Sequencing was performed with immunoSEQ multiplex PCR; in TCRdb, only in-frame clones are kept and a portion is missing. The V and J calls and the clone size are those of that table, but D and trimming were determined from the DNA. The table includes about 480,000 clones, over 75% detected once.

The chain recombines TRBV19 with TRBJ1-5; TRBD1 aligns across 7 bases. This TCR was sampled from a woman aged 40-49 years in good health. Some clones in this sample may be carry-over from other donors' samples. The sample was PBMCs. This CDR3 reads CASSTRPGGDNQPQHF. The CDR3 nucleotides are TGTGCCAGTAGTACGCGTCCAGGGGGGGACAATCAGCCCCAGCATTTT.